This section outlines one T cell receptor (beta chain) sequence together with its context. Clones were sequenced by immunoSEQ multiplex PCR, and TCRdb holds only the in-frame ones, with some missing. The sample has about 21,000 clones, roughly 80% seen once. This sample was included in a study of OX40 agonist ivuxolimab in advanced cancers. Per germline, CDR1 SGHDT and CDR2 YYEEEE. The CDR3 runs 17 residues. The V gene end was trimmed by 0 bases and the J gene end by 4 bases; junction bases not matched to a gene: 8. The chain combines TRBV5-6 with TRBJ2-2, with 8 bases fitting TRBD1. Material: CD4+ or CD8+ T cells sorted from blood, obtained in a trial of the OX40 agonist ivuxolimab. This sequence was found in an adult with an advanced solid tumor such as melanoma, head and neck, liver or kidney cancer. The CDR3 nucleotides read TGTGCCAGCAGCTTGGATTCAGAGACAGGGGCCACCGGGGAGCTGTTTTTT. Protein: CASSLDSETGATGELFF.